The 7 T cell receptor beta chains given below trace back to one sample, sequenced in a study of shared clonotypes between healthy human individuals. The data were produced by immunoSEQ multiplex PCR, yet TCRdb's version contains in-frame clones alone and is incomplete. Among roughly 650,000 clones listed, around 97% were seen once. Sequencing was performed on naive CD4+ T cells sorted from blood. Regarding subset: CD45RA+ positively selected. The receptors originated from a woman aged 25-40 years in good health.

J is TRBJ1-2 and V is TRBV4-1; D is uncertain. The germline V gene has CDR1 MGHRA and CDR2 YSYEKL. V was trimmed by 1 base and J by 2 bases, leaving 20 bases between them. The CDR3 loop spans 18 amino acids. The CDR3 reads CASSQGLTRTLANYGYTF. The CDR3 nucleotides are TGCGCCAGCAGCCAAGGGCTGACTAGGACCTTGGCAAACTATGGCTACACCTTC.

The chain has TRBV6-5 and TRBJ1-1; D remains ambiguous. The germline CDR1 and CDR2 sequences are MNHEY and SVGAGI. The length of the CDR3 is 15 residues. Trimming shortened V by 6 bases and J by 1 base, and 15 bases separated the two germline ends. The CDR3 loop is CASSLHVQPNTEAFF. The CDR3 DNA reads as TGTGCCAGCAGCCTTCACGTACAACCGAACACTGAAGCTTTCTTT.

The chain couples TRBV28 to TRBJ2-2; no reliable D call. Germline lookup yields CDR1 MDHEN and CDR2 SYDVKM. CDR3 size: 14 residues. Trimming cost V 5 bases and J 3 bases, with 10 bases left between them. CDR3 nucleotide sequence: TGTGCCAGCAGTCCACCTAGGGACACCGGGGAGCTGTTTTTT. This codes for CASSPPRDTGELFF.

The V call is TRBV6-1, the J call TRBJ1-2; D gene uncertain. Deletions cut 6 bases from V and 3 bases from J, with 5 bases between. The CDR3 consists of 11 residues. The V gene's germline CDR1 is MNHNS and CDR2 SASEGT. The CDR3 DNA sequence: TGTGCCAGCAGCGTCCACTATGGCTACACCTTC. Amino acids: CASSVHYGYTF.

V and J are TRBV5-1 and TRBJ1-2; D remains ambiguous. This CDR3 spans 12 amino acids. Trimming removed 5 bases at V and 0 bases at J, with 5 bases between. CDR1 SGHRS and CDR2 YFSETQ come from the germline V gene. In DNA, the CDR3 is TGCGCCAGCAGAACAGCTAACTATGGCTACACCTTC. Protein product: CASRTANYGYTF. The full variable domain, rest sourced from reference TRBV5-1 and TRBJ1-2, is KAGVTQTPRYLIKTRGQQVTLSCSPISGHRSVSWYQQTPGQGLQFLFEYFSETQRNKGNFPGRFSGRQFSNSRSEMNVSTLELGDSALYLCASRTANYGYTFGSGTRLTVV.

In this sample, this clone turned up a few times. The chain combines TRBV27 with TRBJ2-1; TRBD2 aligns across 7 bases. This CDR3 is built from 13 residues. Looked up from germline, CDR1 is MNHEY and CDR2 is SMNVEV (reference sequence). The V and J ends lost 4 bases and 9 bases, in that order; junction bases with no gene match: 6. The CDR3 sequence: CASSSAGPSEQFF. In nucleotides, the CDR3 is TGTGCCAGCAGTTCAGCGGGGCCCAGTGAGCAGTTCTTC.

This clone appeared a single time. The chain is built from TRBV2 and TRBJ2-7; the match to TRBD1 covers 8 bases. V shed 7 bases and J 3 bases; nucleotides not matched to a gene: 11. This CDR3 is built from 15 residues. Germline V gene sequence: CDR1 SNHLY, CDR2 FYNNEI. Here the CDR3 reads CASTNHGTGRYEQYF. In DNA form, the CDR3 reads TGTGCCAGCACTAACCACGGGACAGGCCGCTACGAGCAGTACTTC.